These 23 T cell receptor beta chains share one sample of origin, sequenced in a study of PD-1 blockade in mismatch repair-deficient tumors. Data came from immunoSEQ multiplex PCR; TCRdb stores just in-frame clones and leaves some out. This table holds approximately 100,000 clones, roughly four fifths found once. Source: peripheral blood, taken roughly eight months after starting pembrolizumab. The receptor source for this set is an adult with mismatch repair-deficient cancer.

As DNA, the CDR3 is TGTGCCAGCAGACATGACAGGGGGCGTGATGGCTACACCTTC. Translating it yields CASRHDRGRDGYTF. This chain connects TRBV27 to TRBJ1-2; 10 positions agree with TRBD1. The germline gives CDR1 MNHEY, CDR2 SMNVEV (reference sequence). Germline trimming cut 6 bases from V and 6 bases from J; bases unmatched to any gene: 7. The CDR3 consists of 14 residues.

This chain joins TRBV5-4 and TRBJ2-7, with 8 bases that match TRBD1. The CDR3 totals 14 residues. The V and J ends lost 3 bases and 5 bases, in that order; junction bases with no gene match: 7. Germline CDR1 reads SGHNT; CDR2 reads YYREEE (reference sequence). CDR3 amino acids: CASSSMTGADEQYF. Here the CDR3 DNA reads TGTGCCAGCAGCTCGATGACAGGGGCGGACGAGCAGTACTTC.

V usage is TRBV6-6 and J usage is TRBJ1-1; 11 nucleotides agree with TRBD1. Germline CDR1 MNHNY, CDR2 SVGAGI (reference sequence). The CDR3 length is 13 residues. After removal of 5 bases from V and 10 bases from J, the junction contained 6 bases not matched to a gene. Written as DNA, the CDR3 is TGTGCCAGCAGTAGAGGACAGGGGGCGGCAGCTTTCTTT. Translation: CASSRGQGAAAFF.

The chain joins TRBV6-5 to TRBJ2-7; possible D gene TRBD2, 5 bases. Germline lookup yields CDR1 MNHEY and CDR2 SVGAGI. This CDR3 has 13 residues. V lost 2 bases, J lost 2 bases, and 7 bases lay in between. CDR3 nucleotides: TGTGCCAGCAGTTACCGGGAAACCTACGAGCAGTACTTC. Protein product: CASSYRETYEQYF.

The rearrangement joins TRBV18 to TRBJ2-7; 10 bases fit TRBD2. The CDR3 covers 16 residues. V shed 3 bases, J shed 3 bases, and the junction held 8 bases outside the gene matches. From germline, CDR1 is KGHSH and CDR2 LQKENI. The CDR3 region has the DNA TGTGCCAGCTCACCCGCTAGCGGGAGTAGGGGCTACGAGCAGTACTTC. Protein: CASSPASGSRGYEQYF.

V is TRBV4-1 and J is TRBJ1-5, with TRBD1 matching over 9 bases. Per the germline V gene, CDR1 is MGHRA and CDR2 is YSYEKL. The V and J ends lost 4 bases and 1 base, in that order; junction bases with no gene match: 2. This CDR3 region has 15 residues. The CDR3 is CASSPGTGSNQPQHF. CDR3 nucleotide sequence: TGCGCCAGCAGCCCCGGGACAGGGAGCAATCAGCCCCAGCATTTT.

This clone was detected only a few times. The chain is built from TRBV7-2 and TRBJ2-7; perhaps TRBD2 as D (6 bases). The CDR3 is 15 amino acids. The germline gives CDR1 SGHTA, CDR2 FQGNSA. The ends were cut back, 4 bases at V and 7 bases at J, with 20 bases in the middle. DNA of the CDR3: TGTGCCAGCAGCTCATCACGTACAGCGGGTAGGGAGCAGTACTTC. It encodes CASSSSRTAGREQYF.

The V call is TRBV7-8, the J call TRBJ1-1, with TRBD1 matching 9 bases. Germline-derived CDR1 and CDR2 are SGHVS and FQNEAQ. The J segment lost 1 base and the V segment lost 5 bases, leaving 5 bases of the junction unmatched. The CDR3 extends over 15 amino acids. The DNA of the CDR3 is TGTGCCAGCAGCGCCGGGACAGGGCGGAACACTGAAGCTTTCTTT. Its translation is CASSAGTGRNTEAFF.

In its sample, this clone was seen once. The rearrangement links TRBV5-6 to TRBJ2-7; 7 bases fit TRBD1. Germline V gene data show CDR1 as SGHDT and CDR2 as YYEEEE. J gave up 1 base and V 4 bases, and 5 bases lay outside the gene matches. The CDR3 totals 14 residues. CDR3 sequence reads: CASSTLTGSYEQYF. The DNA of the CDR3 is TGTGCCAGCAGCACTTTGACAGGGTCCTACGAGCAGTACTTC.

The CDR3 protein is CASSSNGPLGVEQYF. Written as DNA, the CDR3 is TGTGCCAGCAGCTCAAATGGGCCTCTAGGAGTCGAGCAGTACTTC. V and J are TRBV7-9 and TRBJ2-7; D unclear. This CDR3 spans 15 amino acids. V was pared by 4 bases and J by 6 bases, with 19 bases between. CDR1 SEHNR and CDR2 FQNEAQ come from the germline V gene (reference sequence).

This sequence joins TRBV11-3 and TRBJ1-1; D is perhaps TRBD1 (5 bases). The CDR3 is 14 amino acids. Trimming shortened V by 3 bases and J by 1 base, and 9 bases separated the two germline ends. Per germline, CDR1 SGHNT and CDR2 YENEEA. CDR3 residues: CASSLGPSNTEAFF. The CDR3 nucleotides are TGTGCCAGCAGCTTGGGACCGTCGAACACTGAAGCTTTCTTT.

The chain links TRBV6-1 to TRBJ2-5, with D uncertain. The CDR3 extends over 16 amino acids. CDR1 is MNHNS and CDR2 is SASEGT in the germline V gene. Between the trimmed V and J ends, which lost 1 base and 1 base, there was a span of 13 bases. CDR3 DNA: TGTGCCAGCAGTGAAGGGACCCTCCGGAGCCAAGAGACCCAGTACTTC. Encoded protein: CASSEGTLRSQETQYF.

The chain uses TRBV6-5 and TRBJ2-7; 8 nucleotides agree with TRBD2. The CDR3 sequence is 14 residues long. V shed 7 bases and J 2 bases; nucleotides not matched to a gene: 7. Germline CDR1 reads MNHEY; CDR2 reads SVGAGI. The CDR3 sequence: CASTSPSGPYEQYF. CDR3 sequence (DNA): TGTGCCAGCACTTCCCCTAGCGGGCCCTACGAGCAGTACTTC.

The chain links TRBV10-3 to TRBJ2-3; D gene ambiguous. Germline CDR1 is ENHRY and CDR2 is SYGVKD. Between the trimmed V and J ends, which lost 3 bases and 0 bases, there was a span of 7 bases. This CDR3 is 14 amino acids long. The CDR3 bases are TGTGCCATCAGTGATTCTGCTAGCACAGATACGCAGTATTTT. This gives the protein CAISDSASTDTQYF.

CDR3 DNA: TGTGCCACCAGCTCTCGCAACAGGGGGATTAGGTCCGGGGAGCTGTTTTTT. The encoded protein is CATSSRNRGIRSGELFF. This chain links TRBV15 with TRBJ2-2; 8 bases align to TRBD1. Germline V gives CDR1 LNHNV, CDR2 YYDKDF (reference sequence). Trimming at V came to 5 bases and at J to 6 bases, leaving 14 bases not matched to a gene. This CDR3 has 17 amino acids. Based on the CDR3 plus reference TRBV15 and TRBJ2-2, the full variable domain is DAMVIQNPRYQVTQFGKPVTLSCSQTLNHNVMYWYQQKSSQAPKLLFHYYDKDFNNEADTPDNFQSRRPNTSFCFLDIRSPGLGDTAMYLCATSSRNRGIRSGELFFGEGSRLTVL.

This chain joins TRBV7-8 and TRBJ2-3, with a possible D match to TRBD2 (6 bases). CDR3 length: 15 residues. Germline V lookup: CDR1 SGHVS, CDR2 FQNEAQ. Trimming removed 7 bases from V and 0 bases from J, with 14 bases in between. Here the CDR3 reads CASTQAGSSTDTQYF. As DNA, the CDR3 is TGTGCCAGCACCCAAGCGGGTTCTAGCACAGATACGCAGTATTTT.

The chain recombines TRBV29-1 with TRBJ2-7, with 8 bases fitting TRBD2. This CDR3 comprises 13 residues. CDR1 and CDR2 from the germline V gene are SQVTM and ANQGSEA. J lost 7 bases, V lost 6 bases, and 11 bases had no gene match. The CDR3 DNA reads as TGCAGCGTAGAGCAAGCGGGAGCCGGAGAGCAGTACTTC. Translation: CSVEQAGAGEQYF.

The V call is TRBV6-6, the J call TRBJ2-1, with TRBD2 matching over 9 bases. V gave up 6 bases and J gave up 7 bases; unmatched junction bases: 4. This CDR3 has 13 residues. The germline gives CDR1 MNHNY, CDR2 SVGAGI (reference sequence). DNA of the CDR3: TGTGCCAGCAGCCTAGGACTAGCGAATGAGCAGTTCTTC. It specifies CASSLGLANEQFF.

The chain carries TRBV13 and TRBJ2-7, with 7 positions matching TRBD2. V trimming: 3 bases; J trimming: 7 bases; junction bases outside the gene matches: 0. CDR3 size: 11 residues. Germline assignment: CDR1 PRHDT and CDR2 FYEKMQ (reference sequence). CDR3 coding DNA: TGTGCCAGCAGCTTCGGGGGGGAGCAGTACTTC. Translated, it gives CASSFGGEQYF.

This chain links TRBV7-6 with TRBJ2-7; 10 bases are shared with TRBD1. Germline-derived CDR1 and CDR2 are SGHVS and FNYEAQ. CDR3 length: 15 residues. Germline trimming cut 3 bases from V and 1 base from J; bases unmatched to any gene: 3. The CDR3 DNA follows: TGTGCCAGCAGCTTCCGGACAGGGGGGTCCTACGAGCAGTACTTC. This encodes CASSFRTGGSYEQYF.

This chain connects TRBV7-8 to TRBJ2-1, with D unclear. This CDR3 is built from 15 residues. Germline loops: CDR1 SGHVS, CDR2 FQNEAQ. The V end was cut by 5 bases, the J end by 2 bases, with 13 bases between. CDR3 sequence reads: CASSPSLGPYNEQFF. As DNA, the CDR3 is TGTGCCAGCAGCCCGAGCCTAGGTCCCTACAATGAGCAGTTCTTC.

The table lists this clone with a few counts. J is TRBJ2-3 and V is TRBV6-5; D is perhaps TRBD2 (5 bases). V was pared by 0 bases and J by 4 bases, with 8 bases between. The CDR3 length is 14 residues. Germline loops: CDR1 MNHEY, CDR2 SVGAGI. CDR3 residues: CASSYSLGADTQYF. In nucleotides, the CDR3 is TGTGCCAGCAGTTACTCCCTCGGGGCAGATACGCAGTATTTT.

V gene TRBV5-4 combines with J gene TRBJ2-7, with D perhaps being TRBD1 or TRBD2 (5 bases each). The CDR3 totals 16 residues. Per the germline V gene, CDR1 is SGHNT and CDR2 is YYREEE (reference sequence). The germline V and J ends were trimmed by 4 bases and 0 bases, with 17 bases remaining between them. CDR3 amino acids: CASSKAGTASSYEQYF. CDR3 DNA sequence: TGTGCCAGCAGCAAAGCCGGGACGGCGAGCTCCTACGAGCAGTACTTC.